The rows below give T cell receptor beta chains drawn from one sample of a study of CXCR3-negative and CXCR3-positive naive CD8 T cells. Each CDR3 protein gets one entry in TCRdb, which reprocessed the 5' RACE reads and gives no DNA. The specimen's table records roughly 130,000 distinct CDR3 sequences. The sequenced material came from naive CXCR3+ CD8+ T cells from blood. The receptor source for this set is a human donor in good health. Some clones in this sample may be carry-over from other donors' samples. Both conserved end residues are part of each CDR3.

>TRBJ2-5|TRBV21-1
CASSSHRGLQETQYF
>TRBJ2-1|TRBV18
CASSTTGGAYNEQFF
>TRBJ2-7|TRBV29-1
CSVTTERPYEQYF
>TRBJ2-1|TRBV7-3
CASSPFEGIDNEQFF
>TRBJ1-1|TRBV20-1
CSAQRAGGDTEAFF
>TRBJ2-1|TRBV5-5
CASSYLYPGLANEQFF
>TRBJ2-1|TRBV7-9
CASTYGLAGENDEQFF
>TRBJ1-2|TRBV28
CASSLQFRGYGYTF
>TRBJ2-3|TRBV12-3/TRBV12-4
CASSFSEKSDTQYF
>TRBJ2-1|TRBV7-2
CASSLNWARDEQFF
>TRBJ2-1|TRBV29-1
CSVEPATPYNEQFF
>TRBJ2-7|TRBV13
CASSTRPYEQYF
>TRBJ2-7|TRBV7-9
CASRSGQDYEQYF
>TRBJ2-1|TRBV7-9
CASSSLVGVGDEQFF
>TRBJ1-2|TRBV20-1
CSARKGLDYGYTF
>TRBJ2-1|TRBV25-1
CASSDLAGREQFF
>TRBJ1-2|TRBV7-2
CASSPTGTEYGYTF
>TRBJ1-2|TRBV11-2
CASSLGSGQGYGYTF
>TRBJ1-1|TRBV4-2
CASSQDAVNTEAFF
>TRBJ2-7|TRBV11-3
CASSLVADTYEQYF